The text below deals with one T cell receptor beta chain. Its antigen is currently unknown. This record comes from a study of response to subunit inactivated influenza vaccine. Findings and limits, study-wide: It was suggested by the authors that few new T cells are recruited by each seasonal influenza vaccination.

Trimming cost V 3 bases and J 5 bases; bases outside gene matches: 7. There are 15 residues in the CDR3. Per the germline V gene, CDR1 is LGHNA and CDR2 is YNFKEQ. TCRdb analysed the RT-PCR reads with MiXCR anew, one entry per CDR3 protein. This table has around 520,000 distinct CDR3 sequences, about 10% appearing once. This specimen was PBMCs from blood, taken on the day of vaccination. This sequence joins TRBV4-2 and TRBJ2-5; 9 nucleotides align to TRBD2. The receptor comes from a man over 45 who received an inactivated influenza vaccine. CDR3 region: CASSHSAGGRETQYF. CDR3 DNA: TGTGCCAGCAGCCATTCAGCGGGAGGCCGGGAGACCCAGTACTTC.